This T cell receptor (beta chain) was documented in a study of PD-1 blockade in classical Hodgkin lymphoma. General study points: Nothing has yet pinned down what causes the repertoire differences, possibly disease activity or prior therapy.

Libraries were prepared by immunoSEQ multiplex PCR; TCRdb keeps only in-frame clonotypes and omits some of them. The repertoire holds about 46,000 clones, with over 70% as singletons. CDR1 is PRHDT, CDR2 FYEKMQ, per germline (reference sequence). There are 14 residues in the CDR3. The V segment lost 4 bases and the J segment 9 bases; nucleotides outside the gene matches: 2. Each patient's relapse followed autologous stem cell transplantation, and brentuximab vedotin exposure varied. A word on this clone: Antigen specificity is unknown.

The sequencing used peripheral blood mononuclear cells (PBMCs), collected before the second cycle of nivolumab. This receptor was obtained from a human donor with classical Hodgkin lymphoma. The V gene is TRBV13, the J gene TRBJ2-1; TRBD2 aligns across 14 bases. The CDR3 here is CASSSGLAGVEQFF. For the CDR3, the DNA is TGTGCCAGCAGCTCGGGACTAGCGGGAGTTGAGCAGTTCTTC.